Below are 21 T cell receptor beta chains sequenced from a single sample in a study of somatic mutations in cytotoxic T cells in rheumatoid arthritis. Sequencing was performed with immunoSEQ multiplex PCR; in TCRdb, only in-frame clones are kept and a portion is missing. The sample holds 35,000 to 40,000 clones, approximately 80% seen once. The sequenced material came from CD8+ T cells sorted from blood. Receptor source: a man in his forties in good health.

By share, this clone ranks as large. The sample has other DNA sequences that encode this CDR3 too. CDR3: CASSDSTGSTDTQYF. The CDR3 DNA reads as TGTGCCAGCAGTGACTCGACAGGGAGCACAGATACGCAGTATTTT. The V call is TRBV6-4, the J call TRBJ2-3, with 7 bases that match TRBD1. The CDR3 runs 15 residues. Unmatched junction bases numbered 0, after V lost 0 bases and J lost 0 bases. Germline V gene sequence: CDR1 MRHNA, CDR2 SNTAGT.

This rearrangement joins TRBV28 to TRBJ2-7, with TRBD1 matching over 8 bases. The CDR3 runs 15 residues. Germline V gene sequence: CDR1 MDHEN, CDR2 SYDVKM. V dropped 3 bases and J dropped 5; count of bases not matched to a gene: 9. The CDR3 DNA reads TGTGCCAGCAGTTTTCTAGGGACAGGCGGCGACGAGCAGTACTTC. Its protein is CASSFLGTGGDEQYF.

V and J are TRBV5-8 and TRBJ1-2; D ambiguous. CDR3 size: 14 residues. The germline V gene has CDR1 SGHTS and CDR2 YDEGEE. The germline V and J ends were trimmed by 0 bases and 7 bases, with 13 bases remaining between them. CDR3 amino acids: CASSLGGYSAGYTF. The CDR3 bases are TGTGCCAGCAGCTTGGGCGGATATTCGGCTGGCTACACCTTC. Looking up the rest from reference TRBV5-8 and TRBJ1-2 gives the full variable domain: EAGVTQSPTHLIKTRGQQATLRCSPISGHTSVYWYQQALGLGLQFLLWYDEGEERNRGNFPPRFSGRQFPNYSSELNVNALELEDSALYLCASSLGGYSAGYTFGSGTRLTVV.

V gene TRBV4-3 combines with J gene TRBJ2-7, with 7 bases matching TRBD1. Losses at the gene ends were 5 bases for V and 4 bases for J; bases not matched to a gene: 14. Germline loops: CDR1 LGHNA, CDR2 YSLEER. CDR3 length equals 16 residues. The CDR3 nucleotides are TGCGCCAGCAGCTACAGCGTCACAGGGGAATCGTACGAGCAGTACTTC. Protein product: CASSYSVTGESYEQYF.

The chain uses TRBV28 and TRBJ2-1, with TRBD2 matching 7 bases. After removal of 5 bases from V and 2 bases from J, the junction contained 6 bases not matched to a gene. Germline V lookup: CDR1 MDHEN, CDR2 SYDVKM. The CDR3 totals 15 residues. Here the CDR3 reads CASSHSGSPYNEQFF. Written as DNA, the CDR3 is TGTGCCAGCAGTCATAGCGGGTCTCCCTACAATGAGCAGTTCTTC.

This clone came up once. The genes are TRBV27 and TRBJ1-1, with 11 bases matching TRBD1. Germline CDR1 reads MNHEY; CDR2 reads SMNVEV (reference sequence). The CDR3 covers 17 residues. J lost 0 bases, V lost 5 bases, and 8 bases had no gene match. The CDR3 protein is CASSSPDRGPLNTEAFF. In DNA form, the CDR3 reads TGTGCCAGCAGTAGTCCGGACAGGGGGCCTTTGAACACTGAAGCTTTCTTT.

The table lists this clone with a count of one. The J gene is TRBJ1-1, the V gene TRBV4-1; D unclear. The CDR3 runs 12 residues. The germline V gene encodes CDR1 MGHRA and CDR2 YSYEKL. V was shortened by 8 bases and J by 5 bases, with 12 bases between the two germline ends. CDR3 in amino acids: CASLARTTEAFF. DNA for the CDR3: TGCGCCAGCCTAGCCCGAACTACTGAAGCTTTCTTT.

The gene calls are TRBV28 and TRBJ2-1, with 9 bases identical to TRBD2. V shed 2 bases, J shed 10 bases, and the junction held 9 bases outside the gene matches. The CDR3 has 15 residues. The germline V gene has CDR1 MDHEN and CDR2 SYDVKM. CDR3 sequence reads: CASSLPAGGPKEQFF. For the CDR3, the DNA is TGTGCCAGCAGTTTACCCGCGGGAGGGCCGAAGGAGCAGTTCTTC.

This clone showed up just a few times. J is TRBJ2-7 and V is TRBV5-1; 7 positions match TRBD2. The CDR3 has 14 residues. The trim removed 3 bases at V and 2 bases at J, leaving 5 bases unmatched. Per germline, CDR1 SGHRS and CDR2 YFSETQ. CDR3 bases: TGCGCCAGCAGCTCGCTAGCGGCCCCCTACGAGCAGTACTTC. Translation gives CASSSLAAPYEQYF.

DNA for the CDR3: TGTGCCAGCAGTTTCGGCTGGACTAGCGGTCCCATGGCCAATGAGCAGTTCTTC. It yields the protein CASSFGWTSGPMANEQFF. The chain links TRBV28 to TRBJ2-1, with 10 nucleotides matching TRBD2. V lost 3 bases and J lost 6; bases outside the gene matches: 14. CDR1 is MDHEN and CDR2 is SYDVKM in the germline V gene. This CDR3 comprises 18 residues.

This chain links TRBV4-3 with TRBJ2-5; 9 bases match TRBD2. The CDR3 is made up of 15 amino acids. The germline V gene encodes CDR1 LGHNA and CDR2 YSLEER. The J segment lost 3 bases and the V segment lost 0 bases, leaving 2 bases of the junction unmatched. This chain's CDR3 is CASSQDSSGKETQYF. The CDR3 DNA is TGCGCCAGCAGCCAAGATTCTAGCGGGAAAGAGACCCAGTACTTC.

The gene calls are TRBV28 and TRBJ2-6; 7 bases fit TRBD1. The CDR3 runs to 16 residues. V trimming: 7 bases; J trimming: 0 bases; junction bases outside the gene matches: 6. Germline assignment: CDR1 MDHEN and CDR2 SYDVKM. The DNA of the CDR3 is TGTGCCAGCACCTTCGGGGACAGCTCTGGGGCCAACGTCCTGACTTTC. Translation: CASTFGDSSGANVLTF.

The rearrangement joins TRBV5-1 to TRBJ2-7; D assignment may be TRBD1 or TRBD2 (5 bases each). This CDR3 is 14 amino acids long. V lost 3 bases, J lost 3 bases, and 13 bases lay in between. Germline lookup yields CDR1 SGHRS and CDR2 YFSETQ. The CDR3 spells CASSSPGANYEQYF. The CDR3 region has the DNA TGCGCCAGCAGCTCCCCCGGGGCTAACTACGAGCAGTACTTC.

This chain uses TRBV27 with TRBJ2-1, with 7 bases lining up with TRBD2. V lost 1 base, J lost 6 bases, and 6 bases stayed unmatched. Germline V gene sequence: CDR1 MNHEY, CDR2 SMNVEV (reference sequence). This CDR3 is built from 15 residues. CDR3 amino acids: CASSLWEGLSNEQFF. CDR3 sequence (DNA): TGTGCCAGCAGTTTATGGGAGGGCCTGAGCAATGAGCAGTTCTTC.

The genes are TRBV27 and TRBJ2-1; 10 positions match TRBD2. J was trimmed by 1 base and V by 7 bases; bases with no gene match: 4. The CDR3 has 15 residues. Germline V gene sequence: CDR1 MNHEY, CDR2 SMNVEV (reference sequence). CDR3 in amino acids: CASNLAGASYNEQFF. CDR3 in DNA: TGTGCCAGCAACCTAGCGGGAGCGTCCTACAATGAGCAGTTCTTC.

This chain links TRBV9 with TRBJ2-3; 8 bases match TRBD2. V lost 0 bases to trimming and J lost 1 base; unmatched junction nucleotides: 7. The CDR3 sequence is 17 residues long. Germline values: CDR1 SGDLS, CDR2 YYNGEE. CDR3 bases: TGTGCCAGCAGCGTAGACGGGACTAGTCCAGGCACAGATACGCAGTATTTT. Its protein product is CASSVDGTSPGTDTQYF.

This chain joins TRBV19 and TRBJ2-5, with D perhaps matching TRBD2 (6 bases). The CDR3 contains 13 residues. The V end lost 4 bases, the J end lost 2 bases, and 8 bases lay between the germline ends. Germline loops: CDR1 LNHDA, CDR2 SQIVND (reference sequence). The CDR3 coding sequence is TGTGCCAGTAGTAGACTAGTTCAAGAGACCCAGTACTTC. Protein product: CASSRLVQETQYF. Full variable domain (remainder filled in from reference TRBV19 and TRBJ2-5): DGGITQSPKYLFRKEGQNVTLSCEQNLNHDAMYWYRQDPGQGLRLIYYSQIVNDFQKGDIAEGYSVSREKKESFPLTVTSAQKNPTAFYLCASSRLVQETQYFGPGTRLLVL.

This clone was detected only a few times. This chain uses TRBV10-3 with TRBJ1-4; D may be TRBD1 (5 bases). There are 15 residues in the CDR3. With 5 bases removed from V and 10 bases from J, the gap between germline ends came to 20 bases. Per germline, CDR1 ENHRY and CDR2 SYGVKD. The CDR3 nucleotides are TGTGCCATCAGTCCGTCGGGGGAAAGACAGCCAAAACTGTTTTTT. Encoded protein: CAISPSGERQPKLFF.

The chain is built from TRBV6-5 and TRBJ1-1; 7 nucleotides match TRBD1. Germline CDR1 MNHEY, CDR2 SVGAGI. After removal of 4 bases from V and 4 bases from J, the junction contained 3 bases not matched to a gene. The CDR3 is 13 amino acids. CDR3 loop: CASSLYRGTEAFF. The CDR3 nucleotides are TGTGCCAGCAGTTTATACAGGGGCACTGAAGCTTTCTTT.

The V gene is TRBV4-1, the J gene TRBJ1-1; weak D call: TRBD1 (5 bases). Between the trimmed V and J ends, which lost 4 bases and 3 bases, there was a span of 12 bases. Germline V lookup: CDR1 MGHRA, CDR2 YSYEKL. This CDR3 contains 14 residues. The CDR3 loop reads CASSLPRGDTEAFF. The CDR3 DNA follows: TGCGCCAGCAGCCTCCCCCGGGGGGACACTGAAGCTTTCTTT.

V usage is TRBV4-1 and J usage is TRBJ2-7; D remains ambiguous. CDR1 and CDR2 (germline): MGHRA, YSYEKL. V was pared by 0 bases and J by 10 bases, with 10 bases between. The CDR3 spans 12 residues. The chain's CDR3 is CASSQDERFQYF. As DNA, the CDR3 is TGCGCCAGCAGCCAAGACGAAAGATTTCAGTACTTC.